This TCR beta chain comes out of a study of cytomegalovirus exposure and HLA in healthy donors. The study's findings and limits: A later analysis reportedly found fewer N-insertions in an Asian-associated ancestry cluster than the roughly 670-donor mean.

Primers included in the PCR were 60 Vbeta and 13 Jbeta primers. TCRdb's table, derived via immunoSEQ multiplex PCR, lists solely in-frame clones and lacks some. The sample includes 150,000 to 250,000 clones, about 80% of them seen just once. A note on this clone: Antigen specificity is unknown.

Trimming removed 1 base from V and 0 bases from J, with 10 bases in between. The CDR3 contains 16 residues. Germline CDR1 is SGHRS and CDR2 is YFSETQ. The source of this sequence is a man aged 25 to 40 in good health and CMV-seronegative. The sample comprised PBMCs. This rearrangement joins TRBV5-1 to TRBJ2-2; D call uncertain. The CDR3 spells CASSLMGRSNTGELFF. In DNA form, the CDR3 reads TGCGCCAGCAGCTTGATGGGCAGATCGAACACCGGGGAGCTGTTTTTT.